Listed below are T cell receptor beta chains from one sample, sequenced in a study of cytomegalovirus exposure and HLA in healthy donors. Produced via immunoSEQ multiplex PCR; TCRdb's table is partial and in-frame only. The data contain about 130,000 clones, 55% to 75% of them singletons. The sample was PBMCs. The receptors derive from a man aged 25-40 years in good health and CMV-seropositive. CDR3s include the opening cysteine and the closing phenylalanine or tryptophan. Fields, in order: J gene, V gene, CDR3 protein.

j_call: TRBJ2-7
v_call: TRBV5-6
cdr3_aa: CASSLGGGVSGQYF

j_call: TRBJ2-2
v_call: TRBV9
cdr3_aa: CASSVNQRRVNTGELFF

j_call: TRBJ2-7
v_call: TRBV18
cdr3_aa: CASSQQGEAGKQYF

j_call: TRBJ1-1
v_call: TRBV7-3
cdr3_aa: CASSLTGSGTEAFF

j_call: TRBJ2-3
v_call: TRBV19
cdr3_aa: CASSYSAASTDTQYF

j_call: TRBJ1-4
v_call: TRBV7-9
cdr3_aa: CASSTGVGNEKLFF

j_call: TRBJ2-3
v_call: TRBV7-9
cdr3_aa: CASSLVAGGPGDTQYF

j_call: TRBJ2-2
v_call: TRBV10-3
cdr3_aa: CAINLGQNTGELFF

j_call: TRBJ2-4
v_call: TRBV6-6
cdr3_aa: CASSQMRGFQYF

j_call: TRBJ2-7
v_call: TRBV5-6
cdr3_aa: CASSPSTSPVWYEQYF

j_call: TRBJ2-1
v_call: TRBV6-5
cdr3_aa: CASSSPGREGLEQFF

j_call: TRBJ2-7
v_call: TRBV2
cdr3_aa: CASTGTRGTAKYEQYF

j_call: TRBJ1-5
v_call: TRBV20-1
cdr3_aa: CSASSGETQHF

j_call: TRBJ1-4
v_call: TRBV19
cdr3_aa: CASTRTGESEKLFF

j_call: TRBJ2-7
v_call: TRBV7-2
cdr3_aa: CASSLVQADSYEQYF

j_call: TRBJ2-6
v_call: TRBV18
cdr3_aa: CASSPLTGISGANVLTF

j_call: TRBJ2-1
v_call: TRBV4-1
cdr3_aa: CASSQDQWGRSGNEQFF

j_call: TRBJ2-1
v_call: TRBV19
cdr3_aa: CASSTLASVYNEQFF

j_call: TRBJ1-2
v_call: TRBV5-3
cdr3_aa: CARVANYGYTF

j_call: TRBJ1-1
v_call: TRBV5-1
cdr3_aa: CASSLNLMNTEAFF

j_call: TRBJ2-7
v_call: TRBV5-4
cdr3_aa: CASSYGLAGLAEQYF

j_call: TRBJ2-2
v_call: TRBV27
cdr3_aa: CASSLDRVVPGELFF

j_call: TRBJ2-2
v_call: TRBV11-2
cdr3_aa: CASSAGSLNTGELFF

j_call: TRBJ2-1
v_call: TRBV27
cdr3_aa: CASSLRGGSVYNEQFF

j_call: TRBJ2-2
v_call: TRBV25-1
cdr3_aa: CASSDPSNTGELFF

j_call: TRBJ2-1
v_call: TRBV7-9
cdr3_aa: CASSFWGAESNEQFF

j_call: TRBJ2-6
v_call: TRBV19
cdr3_aa: CASGTGAGANVLTF

j_call: TRBJ1-1
v_call: TRBV7-9
cdr3_aa: CASSLLGARDYTEAFF

j_call: TRBJ2-7
v_call: TRBV4-3
cdr3_aa: CASSQGTRSSYEQYF

j_call: TRBJ2-5
v_call: TRBV2
cdr3_aa: CASSVYGTRRGETQYF

j_call: TRBJ2-1
v_call: TRBV7-3
cdr3_aa: CASSPFNEQFF